These 27 T cell receptor beta chains were sequenced from one sample in a study of blood T cell repertoires in COVID-19. Some clones are missing from TCRdb's copy, which holds only in-frame ones; the method was immunoSEQ multiplex PCR. Of fewer than 100,000 clones listed, approximately 85% are singletons. The sequenced material came from peripheral blood. Receptors originate from a man aged 50-60 years with COVID-19, enrolled during active disease.

This clone showed up just once. The CDR3 sequence: CASSQGLAGANNEQFF. The CDR3 region has the DNA TGTGCCAGCAGCCAAGGACTAGCGGGAGCCAACAATGAGCAGTTCTTC. The V gene is TRBV3-1 (or the pseudogene TRBV3-2), the J gene TRBJ2-1, with 12 bases matching TRBD2. This CDR3 contains 16 residues. The germline CDR1 and CDR2 sequences are LGHDT and YNNKEL (reference sequence). With 1 base clipped from V and 5 bases from J, the junction kept 3 bases outside the gene matches.

V gene TRBV9 combines with J gene TRBJ1-2; tentative D call: TRBD1 (5 bases). CDR1 SGDLS and CDR2 YYNGEE come from the germline V gene. This CDR3 is 15 amino acids long. Trimming shortened V by 3 bases and J by 4 bases, and 16 bases separated the two germline ends. This CDR3 reads CASSEQDGQRYGYTF. CDR3 DNA sequence: TGTGCCAGCAGCGAACAGGACGGGCAGCGCTATGGCTACACCTTC. The variable domain in full, with the rest retrieved from reference TRBV9 and TRBJ1-2, is DSGVTQTPKHLITATGQRVTLRCSPRSGDLSVYWYQQSLDQGLQFLIQYYNGEERAKGNILERFSAQQFPDLHSELNLSSLELGDSALYFCASSEQDGQRYGYTFGSGTRLTVV.

The chain joins TRBV5-1 to TRBJ2-5, with TRBD2 matching over 11 bases. Germline V CDR1 and CDR2: SGHRS, YFSETQ. The junction had 3 bases not matched to a gene; V was cut back by 0 bases and J by 5 bases. The CDR3 covers 15 residues. In DNA form, the CDR3 reads TGCGCCAGCAGCTTGGCCCTAGCGGGAGGTGAGACCCAGTACTTC. Translation gives CASSLALAGGETQYF.

The chain combines TRBV29-1 with TRBJ1-2; 7 bases are shared with TRBD1. The CDR3 is 13 amino acids. J gave up 8 bases and V 3 bases, and 9 bases lay outside the gene matches. In germline, CDR1 is SQVTM, CDR2 ANQGSEA. CDR3 region: CSVDGSQGSGYTF. DNA for the CDR3: TGCAGCGTTGACGGATCACAGGGGAGCGGCTACACCTTC.

The chain carries TRBV7-8 and TRBJ2-3; 8 bases fit TRBD1. The junction had 1 base not matched to a gene; V was cut back by 8 bases and J by 3 bases. Germline V gene lookup returns CDR1 SGHVS and CDR2 FQNEAQ. The CDR3 has 12 residues. This chain's CDR3 is CASDRGTDTQYF. The CDR3 DNA reads as TGTGCCAGCGACAGGGGAACAGATACGCAGTATTTT.

Written as DNA, the CDR3 is TGTGCCAGCAGCTCACAGCACGAGACCCAGTACTTC. Amino acids: CASSSQHETQYF. This rearrangement joins TRBV7-9 to TRBJ2-5; no clear D. Germline CDR1 and CDR2: SEHNR and FQNEAQ (reference sequence). The CDR3 covers 12 residues. V lost 4 bases and J 5 bases, leaving 8 bases between the germline ends.

The gene calls are TRBV4-3 and TRBJ2-2; the D gene is possibly TRBD1 (6 bases). The CDR3 spans 15 residues. Trimming left V 2 bases short and J 7 bases short, with 14 bases between. CDR1 LGHNA and CDR2 YSLEER come from the germline V gene. CDR3 DNA: TGCGCCAGCAGCCAATTGTCAGGGGCAGGCGGGGAGCTGTTTTTT. Encoded protein: CASSQLSGAGGELFF.

The V and J genes are TRBV5-1 and TRBJ2-1, with 10 bases lining up with TRBD2. Germline V gene lookup returns CDR1 SGHRS and CDR2 YFSETQ. V lost 9 bases to trimming and J lost 0 bases; unmatched junction nucleotides: 3. The CDR3 extends over 14 amino acids. This chain's CDR3 is CATQREGSYNEQFF. The CDR3 DNA is TGCGCCACCCAGCGGGAGGGCTCCTACAATGAGCAGTTCTTC.

This sequence joins TRBV19 and TRBJ2-3, with TRBD1 as a possible D gene (6 bases). Germline-derived CDR1 and CDR2 are LNHDA and SQIVND (reference sequence). V was cut by 10 bases and J by 0 bases, with 17 bases left in between. This CDR3 comprises 15 residues. The CDR3 DNA sequence: TGTGCCACCACTACCCCGACAGGAAGCACAGATACGCAGTATTTT. It specifies CATTTPTGSTDTQYF.

J is TRBJ1-4 and V is TRBV19; 8 nucleotides align to TRBD1. CDR1 is LNHDA and CDR2 is SQIVND in the germline V gene (reference sequence). The junction had 1 base not matched to a gene; V was cut back by 3 bases and J by 7 bases. The CDR3 has 13 residues. The CDR3 DNA follows: TGTGCCAGTAGTATCGGGACAGGTGAAAAACTGTTTTTT. Its translation is CASSIGTGEKLFF.

The chain links TRBV25-1 to TRBJ2-1; 13 bases are a match to TRBD2. The CDR3 totals 14 residues. Germline CDR1 is MGHDK and CDR2 is SYGVNS. The V gene end was trimmed by 6 bases and the J gene end by 5 bases; junction bases not matched to a gene: 1. Here the CDR3 DNA reads TGTGCCAGCAGCGGGACTAGCGGGAACAATGAGCAGTTCTTC. Its translation: CASSGTSGNNEQFF.

This CDR3 reads CASSQVPGLAEETQYF. The CDR3, as DNA: TGCGCCAGCAGCCAAGTACCGGGACTAGCGGAAGAGACCCAGTACTTC. V usage is TRBV4-1 and J usage is TRBJ2-5; TRBD2 matches at 11 bases. The V gene end was trimmed by 1 base and the J gene end by 3 bases; junction bases not matched to a gene: 4. There are 16 residues in the CDR3. Germline V gene lookup returns CDR1 MGHRA and CDR2 YSYEKL.

This clone was observed once. This chain links TRBV4-2 with TRBJ1-3; no reliable D call. The germline CDR1 and CDR2 sequences are LGHNA and YNFKEQ. V lost 6 bases and J 0 bases, leaving 12 bases between the germline ends. The CDR3 covers 15 residues. CDR3 sequence: CASSSGLFSGNTIYF. The CDR3 DNA is TGTGCCAGCAGTTCCGGTCTATTCTCTGGAAACACCATATATTTT.

The V gene is TRBV4-1, the J gene TRBJ2-5, with a tentative D call TRBD2 (6 bases). V lost 1 base to trimming and J lost 4 bases, with 7 bases between them. The germline CDR1 and CDR2 sequences are MGHRA and YSYEKL. The CDR3 runs to 13 residues. For the CDR3, the DNA is TGCGCCAGCAGCCAAGGGGGGGTAGAGACCCAGTACTTC. As protein: CASSQGGVETQYF.

V is TRBV21-1 and J is TRBJ2-5; the D segment call TRBD2 is taken from the table without a DNA check. TRBV21-1 has pseudogene status. This CDR3 comprises 14 residues. The CDR3 nucleotides are TGTGCCAGCACCACAGCGGGAGATAAGGAGACCCAGTACTTC. Its protein product is CASTTAGDKETQYF.

The rearrangement uses TRBV19 and TRBJ1-2; D is uncertain. V lost 3 bases and J 5 bases, leaving 13 bases between the germline ends. Looked up from germline, CDR1 is LNHDA and CDR2 is SQIVND (reference sequence). The CDR3 runs to 14 residues. The CDR3 sequence: CASSIGNLPYGYTF. CDR3 DNA: TGTGCCAGTAGTATCGGGAACCTCCCGTATGGCTACACCTTC.

The rearrangement links TRBV28 to TRBJ2-2, with a possible D match to TRBD1 (5 bases). The CDR3 length is 14 residues. V was shortened by 7 bases and J by 6 bases, with 15 bases between the two germline ends. Germline V lookup: CDR1 MDHEN, CDR2 SYDVKM. The CDR3 sequence is CASIRREGAGELFF. As DNA, the CDR3 is TGTGCCAGCATCAGAAGGGAAGGGGCCGGGGAGCTGTTTTTT.

This chain links TRBV29-1 with TRBJ1-1, with D possibly matching TRBD1 (6 bases). Germline CDR1 is SQVTM and CDR2 is ANQGSEA. Trimming pared 3 bases from V and 1 base from J, leaving 15 bases between. The CDR3 extends over 15 amino acids. CDR3 DNA: TGCAGCGTTGACTTCGGGGGGCTCGGGAACACTGAAGCTTTCTTT. Translating it yields CSVDFGGLGNTEAFF.

The V and J genes are TRBV28 and TRBJ1-1, with 12 bases matching TRBD1. This CDR3 is 17 amino acids long. Germline V gene lookup returns CDR1 MDHEN and CDR2 SYDVKM. J gave up 5 bases and V 6 bases, and 13 bases lay outside the gene matches. The CDR3 loop reads CASSSPRDRGRRTEAFF. Here the CDR3 DNA reads TGTGCCAGCAGCTCGCCTCGGGACAGGGGGCGGAGGACTGAAGCTTTCTTT.

V and J are TRBV7-9 and TRBJ2-1; 9 nucleotides line up with TRBD1. This CDR3 is 15 amino acids long. J gave up 5 bases and V 8 bases, and 10 bases lay outside the gene matches. Germline V gene data show CDR1 as SEHNR and CDR2 as FQNEAQ (reference sequence). CDR3 protein: CASVPTGTGNNEQFF. In nucleotides, the CDR3 is TGTGCCAGCGTCCCGACCGGGACAGGGAACAATGAGCAGTTCTTC.

This clone was seen once. The chain joins TRBV19 to TRBJ1-6; unclear D gene. Trimming shortened V by 4 bases and J by 7 bases, and 23 bases separated the two germline ends. Per germline, CDR1 LNHDA and CDR2 SQIVND (reference sequence). The CDR3 runs to 18 residues. The CDR3 DNA is TGTGCCAGTAGTACCAGGACTCTTTCGACGGCGGGGAATTCACCCCTCCACTTT. Translating it yields CASSTRTLSTAGNSPLHF.

The chain uses TRBV13 and TRBJ2-1; 8 bases line up with TRBD2. The germline V gene encodes CDR1 PRHDT and CDR2 FYEKMQ (reference sequence). V trimming: 0 bases; J trimming: 7 bases; junction bases outside the gene matches: 5. The CDR3 is made up of 15 amino acids. The CDR3 here is CASSLGLAESNEQFF. The CDR3 DNA sequence: TGTGCCAGCAGCTTAGGACTAGCGGAAAGTAATGAGCAGTTCTTC.

The chain couples TRBV9 to TRBJ2-5, with 7 bases aligning to TRBD2. The germline V gene encodes CDR1 SGDLS and CDR2 YYNGEE. This CDR3 comprises 16 residues. V shed 3 bases, J shed 5 bases, and the junction held 13 bases outside the gene matches. CDR3 in DNA: TGTGCCAGCAGCGGTGGGGCTAGCGGTCCCCGGGAGACCCAGTACTTC. The encoded protein is CASSGGASGPRETQYF.

This chain links TRBV19 with TRBJ1-1; D is perhaps TRBD1 (5 bases). CDR1 and CDR2 from the germline V gene are LNHDA and SQIVND (reference sequence). The CDR3 consists of 13 residues. Deletions cut 2 bases from V and 6 bases from J, with 10 bases between. The CDR3 protein is CASSIMEGSEAFF. The CDR3 DNA follows: TGTGCCAGTAGTATAATGGAGGGGTCTGAAGCTTTCTTT.

The rearrangement uses TRBV5-1 and TRBJ1-1, with D perhaps TRBD1 (6 bases). CDR3 size: 15 residues. Germline CDR1 SGHRS, CDR2 YFSETQ. The V end lost 7 bases, the J end lost 0 bases, and 16 bases lay between the germline ends. The CDR3 nucleotides are TGCGCCAGCCAAGAACAGGGAGGGATGAACACTGAAGCTTTCTTT. Protein product: CASQEQGGMNTEAFF.

The chain is built from TRBV5-6 and TRBJ1-5; 9 bases line up with TRBD1. This CDR3 has 13 amino acids. The V and J ends lost 4 bases and 7 bases, in that order; junction bases with no gene match: 3. Germline-derived CDR1 and CDR2 are SGHDT and YYEEEE. CDR3 in DNA: TGTGCCAGCAGCCGGGACAGGGTCCAGCCCCAGCATTTT. Translated, it gives CASSRDRVQPQHF.

The gene calls are TRBV12-3 or TRBV12-4 and TRBJ2-5; D is undetermined. There are 12 residues in the CDR3. The V end was cut by 1 base, the J end by 7 bases, with 7 bases between. The CDR3 sequence: CASSLGSGTQYF. CDR3 bases: TGTGCCAGCAGTTTAGGGTCGGGGACCCAGTACTTC.